This T cell receptor (beta chain) was captured by sequencing in a study of T cell responses to AZD1222 COVID-19 vaccine. Germline V gene data show CDR1 as ENHRY and CDR2 as SYGVKD. The CDR3 is 16 residues long. With 4 bases removed from V and 7 bases from J, the gap between germline ends came to 17 bases. Produced via immunoSEQ multiplex PCR; TCRdb's table is partial and in-frame only. The data show about 150,000 clones, about 91% seen once. The starting material was peripheral blood, obtained on day 0 of MenACWY control vaccination. The clonotype was recovered from an adult in good health. The gene calls are TRBV10-3 and TRBJ1-6; D is ambiguous. CDR3 amino acids: CAISGDPGLGNSPLHF. CDR3 nucleotide sequence: TGTGCCATCAGTGGCGACCCCGGCCTAGGGAATTCACCCCTCCACTTT.